This T cell receptor beta chain was identified during a study of blood T cell repertoires in COVID-19. Generated by immunoSEQ multiplex PCR, the TCRdb table keeps only in-frame clones and is missing some. The repertoire holds roughly 160,000 clones, with about 88% as singletons. Germline V gene lookup returns CDR1 KGHSH and CDR2 LQKENI. Between the trimmed V and J ends, which lost 3 bases and 8 bases, there was a span of 7 bases. The CDR3 has 12 amino acids. This TCR derives from a man between 60 and 75 years old with acute or convalescent COVID-19. Input material: peripheral blood. The V gene is TRBV18, the J gene TRBJ1-4; D perhaps matches TRBD1 (5 bases). CDR3 DNA sequence: TGTGCCAGCTCACCCCGGACAGAAAAACTGTTTTTT. Translation gives CASSPRTEKLFF.